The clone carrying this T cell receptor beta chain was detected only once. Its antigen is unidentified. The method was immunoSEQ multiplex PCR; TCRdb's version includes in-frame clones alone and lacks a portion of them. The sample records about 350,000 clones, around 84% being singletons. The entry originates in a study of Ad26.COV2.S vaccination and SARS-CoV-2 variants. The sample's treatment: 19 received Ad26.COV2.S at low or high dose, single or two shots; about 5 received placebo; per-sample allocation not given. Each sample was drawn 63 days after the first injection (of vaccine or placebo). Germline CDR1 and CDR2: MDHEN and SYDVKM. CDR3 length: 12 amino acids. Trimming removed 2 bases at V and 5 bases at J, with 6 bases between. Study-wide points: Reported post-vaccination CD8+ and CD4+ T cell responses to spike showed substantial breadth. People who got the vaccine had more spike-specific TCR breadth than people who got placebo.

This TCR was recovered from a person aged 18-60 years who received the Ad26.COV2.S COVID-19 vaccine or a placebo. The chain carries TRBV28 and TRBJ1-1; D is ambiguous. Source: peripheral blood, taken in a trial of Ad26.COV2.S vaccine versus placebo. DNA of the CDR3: TGTGCCAGCAGTTTAAGGCAGACTGAAGCTTTCTTT. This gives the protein CASSLRQTEAFF.